The following is a T cell receptor (beta chain) sequence with its context. The antigen is undetermined. This entry belongs to a study of somatic mutations in cytotoxic T cells in rheumatoid arthritis. Study context: There were some V beta antibody-stained T-cell populations flow-sorted at nearly 100% purity, and these included V beta1+ cells sequenced for TCRB.

Germline V CDR1 and CDR2: MDHEN, SYDVKM. CDR3 size: 16 residues. The ends were cut back, 3 bases at V and 4 bases at J, with 17 bases in the middle. Repertoires were generated with immunoSEQ multiplex PCR, while TCRdb's copy carries only in-frame clones and drops some. The sample carries more than 2,000 clones, about four fifths recorded once. Study-wide findings and caveats: Unidentified antigens were the targets of the expanded CD8+ clones.

Sequencing was done on a sample of CD8+ T cells sorted from blood. V and J are TRBV28 and TRBJ2-3, with a possible D match to TRBD1 (6 bases). This receptor was taken from a man aged 55 to 70 with rheumatoid arthritis. CDR3 DNA sequence: TGTGCCAGCAGTTTCGCGGAAACAGGGATCCCAGATACGCAGTATTTT. Amino acid sequence: CASSFAETGIPDTQYF. The complete variable domain, with remaining parts taken from reference TRBV28 and TRBJ2-3, reads DVKVTQSSRYLVKRTGEKVFLECVQDMDHENMFWYRQDPGLGLRLIYFSYDVKMKEKGDIPEGYSVSREKKERFSLILESASTNQTSMYLCASSFAETGIPDTQYFGPGTRLTVL.